This TCR beta chain was captured in a study of cytomegalovirus exposure and HLA in healthy donors. Regarding the study as a whole: Later analysis reportedly placed an Asian-associated ancestry cluster below the roughly 700-donor mean in N-insertions. Previous analysis showed most TCR beta V segments were productive about 87% or about 30% of the time.

This clone is a singleton in its sample. The antigen remains unidentified. Germline V gene lookup returns CDR1 LNHNV and CDR2 YYDKDF (reference sequence). The CDR3 length is 17 residues. V shed 1 base, J shed 3 bases, and the junction held 8 bases outside the gene matches. The PCR made use of 60 Vbeta and 13 Jbeta primers. Assay used: immunoSEQ multiplex PCR; TCRdb lists only in-frame clones, some missing. The sample records more than 85,000 clones, approximately 83% being singletons. This TCR was sampled from a man aged 18 to 30 in good health and CMV-seronegative. Material for sequencing was PBMCs. This rearrangement joins TRBV15 to TRBJ2-2, with 7 positions matching TRBD2. The CDR3 DNA reads as TGTGCCACCAGCAGAGGGGGGGACGGGAGGCACACCGGGGAGCTGTTTTTT. Translation: CATSRGGDGRHTGELFF.